Each of the 10 T cell receptor beta chains below was sequenced from the same sample in a study of blood T cell repertoires in COVID-19. Repertoires were generated with immunoSEQ multiplex PCR, while TCRdb's copy carries only in-frame clones and drops some. The data show 140,000 or so clones, approximately 85% seen once. Sequencing input: peripheral blood. The receptors derive from a man aged 45 to 65 with acute or convalescent COVID-19.

The chain joins TRBV7-3 to TRBJ2-6; possible D gene TRBD1, 6 bases. Trimming cost V 2 bases and J 0 bases, with 11 bases left between them. The germline V gene encodes CDR1 SGHTA and CDR2 FQGTGA. The CDR3 consists of 17 residues. The CDR3 region has the DNA TGTGCCAGCAGCTTACAGGGGACCAACTCTGGGGCCAACGTCCTGACTTTC. This gives the protein CASSLQGTNSGANVLTF.

The CDR3 region has the DNA TGTGCCAGCAGCTCAAGACAGGGGGCGTCCTACGAGCAGTACTTC. Translation: CASSSRQGASYEQYF. The chain has TRBV13 and TRBJ2-7; 10 bases line up with TRBD1. The germline V gene encodes CDR1 PRHDT and CDR2 FYEKMQ (reference sequence). This CDR3 spans 15 amino acids. Trimming took 4 bases from V and 1 from J; bases not matched to a gene: 4.

This chain uses TRBV30 with TRBJ1-1, with D hard to call. CDR3 length: 11 amino acids. Trimming left V 0 bases short and J 11 bases short, with 10 bases between. Germline lookup yields CDR1 GTSNPN and CDR2 SVGIG (reference sequence). In DNA form, the CDR3 reads TGTGCCTGGAGTGTTCGGGGAACGGCTTTCTTT. Protein sequence: CAWSVRGTAFF.

This chain uses TRBV10-3 with TRBJ2-1; 9 bases are shared with TRBD2. V lost 0 bases to trimming and J lost 7 bases; unmatched junction nucleotides: 13. Germline V gene lookup returns CDR1 ENHRY and CDR2 SYGVKD. This CDR3 region has 18 residues. The CDR3 DNA reads as TGTGCCATCAGTGAGTCGATAGGGACCGGGACTAGCTTTAATGAGCAGTTCTTC. Amino acids: CAISESIGTGTSFNEQFF.

V is TRBV18 and J is TRBJ2-1; D possibly corresponds to TRBD1 (5 bases). The CDR3 sequence is 14 residues long. The V end was cut by 2 bases, the J end by 6 bases, with 11 bases between. From germline, CDR1 is KGHSH and CDR2 LQKENI. CDR3 DNA: TGTGCCAGCTCACCAGCAGGGCTCGGCAATGAGCAGTTCTTC. Its translation is CASSPAGLGNEQFF.

The chain carries TRBV28 and TRBJ2-3; a possible D gene is TRBD1 (6 bases). V gave up 7 bases and J gave up 5 bases, with 10 bases separating them. Germline V gene sequence: CDR1 MDHEN, CDR2 SYDVKM. CDR3 length: 12 amino acids. The CDR3 region has the DNA TGTGCCAGCACAGACAGGCGAGATACGCAGTATTTT. This translates into CASTDRRDTQYF.

The chain has TRBV4-1 and TRBJ1-2; TRBD1 is a possible D gene (5 bases). Germline CDR1 and CDR2: MGHRA and YSYEKL. CDR3 length: 17 amino acids. V gave up 1 base and J gave up 3 bases, with 18 bases separating them. The CDR3 sequence: CASSQVVTAQKDYGYTF. The CDR3 DNA sequence: TGCGCCAGCAGCCAAGTTGTGACAGCGCAAAAAGACTATGGCTACACCTTC.

The chain uses TRBV18 and TRBJ2-1; 10 bases agree with TRBD1. The V and J ends lost 4 bases and 7 bases, in that order; junction bases with no gene match: 4. From germline, CDR1 is KGHSH and CDR2 LQKENI. This CDR3 spans 14 amino acids. The CDR3 region is CASSRGQGLNEQFF. As DNA, the CDR3 is TGTGCCAGCTCACGGGGACAGGGGCTGAATGAGCAGTTCTTC.

In this sample, this clone turned up a few times. The rearrangement joins TRBV5-1 to TRBJ2-7, with 7 bases identical to TRBD2. Germline V gene sequence: CDR1 SGHRS, CDR2 YFSETQ. V was clipped by 0 bases and J by 2 bases; unmatched bases: 2. The CDR3 sequence is 14 residues long. The CDR3 DNA sequence: TGCGCCAGCAGCTTGGTGGGAGGGCCCTACGAGCAGTACTTC. This codes for CASSLVGGPYEQYF. The full variable domain, in which reference TRBV5-1 and TRBJ2-7 provide the parts outside the CDR3, is KAGVTQTPRYLIKTRGQQVTLSCSPISGHRSVSWYQQTPGQGLQFLFEYFSETQRNKGNFPGRFSGRQFSNSRSEMNVSTLELGDSALYLCASSLVGGPYEQYFGPGTRLTVT.

The gene calls are TRBV4-2 and TRBJ1-2, with TRBD1 matching over 8 bases. Germline CDR1 and CDR2: LGHNA and YNFKEQ. The CDR3 sequence is 14 residues long. V lost 2 bases and J lost 4; bases outside the gene matches: 3. CDR3 sequence (DNA): TGTGCCAGCAGCCAACCGGGACAGGCCTATGGCTACACCTTC. Its protein product is CASSQPGQAYGYTF.